The next 21 T cell receptor beta chains were all read from a single sample in a study of regulatory T cells in long-lasting Graves disease. Time point meaning: persistent/refractory GD, antithyroid drugs over 5 years with positive TRAb. PBMC RNA was the source of the TCR library. Through Arm-PCR of CDR3 regions and iRepertoire HTBI primers, TCR beta libraries were built. TCRdb ran MiXCR on the multiplex PCR reads and lists one entry per CDR3 protein. Of over 250,000 distinct CDR3 sequences listed, around 23% are singletons. The sample was peripheral blood mononuclear cells (PBMCs), taken when the disease was refractory, from a patient treated with antithyroid drugs. The origin of the receptors is a female donor with Graves disease.

This clonotype has a handful of counts. The gene calls are TRBV7-2 and TRBJ2-7; 7 bases fit TRBD2. This CDR3 comprises 15 residues. Germline loops: CDR1 SGHTA, CDR2 FQGNSA. The V segment lost 5 bases and the J segment 2 bases; nucleotides outside the gene matches: 9. The CDR3 DNA reads as TGTGCCAGCAGCCCAAATTCGGGAGGTCCCTACGAGCAGTACTTC. It codes for CASSPNSGGPYEQYF.

This clonotype showed up many times. The rearrangement links TRBV30 to TRBJ1-2, with 8 bases aligning to TRBD1. The CDR3 is made up of 17 amino acids. Germline CDR1 is GTSNPN and CDR2 is SVGIG (reference sequence). V gave up 1 base and J gave up 2 bases; unmatched junction bases: 12. CDR3 coding DNA: TGTGCCTGGAGTGACGCAAAGAGGACAGGGTTCAACTATGGCTACACCTTC. Protein: CAWSDAKRTGFNYGYTF.

This clonotype was detected a few times. The rearrangement joins TRBV20-1 to TRBJ2-5; 12 bases are a match to TRBD2. Germline CDR1 reads DFQATT; CDR2 reads SNEGSKA (reference sequence). This CDR3 comprises 14 residues. The V and J ends lost 6 bases and 5 bases, in that order; junction bases with no gene match: 7. CDR3 nucleotides: TGCAGTGCACAGACTAGCGGGAGTGGGGAGACCCAGTACTTC. It translates to CSAQTSGSGETQYF.

There are many counts of this clonotype. The chain carries TRBV30 and TRBJ1-1; D not certain. This CDR3 region has 13 residues. V lost 2 bases and J 1 base, leaving 8 bases between the germline ends. Per the germline V gene, CDR1 is GTSNPN and CDR2 is SVGIG (reference sequence). The CDR3 DNA reads as TGTGCCTGGAGTTTCGAGGAGAACACTGAAGCTTTCTTT. Translated, it gives CAWSFEENTEAFF.

V and J are TRBV4-3 and TRBJ2-5; no definite D call. The germline V gene has CDR1 LGHNA and CDR2 YSLEER. The ends were cut back, 0 bases at V and 4 bases at J, with 18 bases in the middle. CDR3 length: 17 amino acids. DNA for the CDR3: TGCGCCAGCAGCCAAGATAATAACCTCGCCTCGGGAGAGACCCAGTACTTC. Encoded protein: CASSQDNNLASGETQYF.

This clonotype was counted ten times or more. The rearrangement links TRBV19 to TRBJ1-4; the D gene is possibly TRBD1 (5 bases). The CDR3 has 15 residues. The ends were cut back, 3 bases at V and 5 bases at J, with 13 bases in the middle. Germline V gives CDR1 LNHDA, CDR2 SQIVND (reference sequence). CDR3 protein: CASSMKGRANEKLFF. The CDR3 bases are TGTGCCAGTAGTATGAAGGGGCGAGCGAATGAAAAACTGTTTTTT.

The genes are TRBV28 and TRBJ2-7, with a weak D call TRBD2 (6 bases). The CDR3 contains 15 residues. Germline V gene data show CDR1 as MDHEN and CDR2 as SYDVKM. V shed 5 bases and J shed 3 bases, with 17 bases lying between them. CDR3 coding DNA: TGTGCCAGCAGTCCGCGGGACTTAAAGATCTACGAGCAGTACTTC. This gives the protein CASSPRDLKIYEQYF. Full variable domain (missing parts from reference TRBV28 and TRBJ2-7): DVKVTQSSRYLVKRTGEKVFLECVQDMDHENMFWYRQDPGLGLRLIYFSYDVKMKEKGDIPEGYSVSREKKERFSLILESASTNQTSMYLCASSPRDLKIYEQYFGPGTRLTVT.

The J gene is TRBJ1-2, the V gene TRBV6-5; D is undetermined. Trimming pared 1 base from V and 5 bases from J, leaving 8 bases between. The CDR3 is made up of 13 amino acids. Germline assignment: CDR1 MNHEY and CDR2 SVGAGI. CDR3 in DNA: TGTGCCAGCAGTTACTTTCCTGAATATGGCTACACCTTC. It translates to CASSYFPEYGYTF.

This clonotype was counted many times. This chain joins TRBV12-3 or TRBV12-4 and TRBJ1-3; D is possibly TRBD1 (6 bases). The CDR3 covers 17 residues. V was shortened by 3 bases and J by 3 bases, with 18 bases between the two germline ends. This CDR3 is CASSLKTRTAFGNTIYF. CDR3 sequence (DNA): TGTGCCAGCAGTTTGAAAACTAGGACAGCGTTTGGAAACACCATATATTTT.

This clonotype was detected ten times or more. This chain joins TRBV6-1 and TRBJ1-5; D ambiguous. V was cut by 4 bases and J by 4 bases, with 8 bases left in between. The CDR3 covers 13 residues. Per the germline V gene, CDR1 is MNHNS and CDR2 is SASEGT. CDR3 nucleotides: TGTGCCAGCAGTGCAGTCAGAAATCAGCCCCAGCATTTT. This gives the protein CASSAVRNQPQHF.

A word on this clonotype: A read error is possible here, since a much larger clone lies one base away. This sequence joins TRBV28 and TRBJ2-7; TRBD1 might be the D (5 bases). The CDR3 extends over 14 amino acids. Germline CDR1 MDHEN, CDR2 SYDVKM. CDR3 residues: CAGSLVQGGGEQYF. The CDR3 DNA reads TGTGCCGGCAGTTTAGTGCAGGGCGGCGGCGAGCAGTACTTC.

This clonotype was seen many times. This sequence joins TRBV7-2 and TRBJ2-2, with 7 bases that match TRBD2. Germline V gene sequence: CDR1 SGHTA, CDR2 FQGNSA. The CDR3 extends over 17 amino acids. Unmatched junction bases numbered 5, after V lost 1 base and J lost 0 bases. DNA for the CDR3: TGTGCCAGCAGCTTAGATCGCGGGAGTGCGAACACCGGGGAGCTGTTTTTT. Translated: CASSLDRGSANTGELFF.

This clonotype was counted a few times. This chain links TRBV19 with TRBJ1-6; D is ambiguous. Germline V gene sequence: CDR1 LNHDA, CDR2 SQIVND (reference sequence). V was shortened by 5 bases and J by 9 bases, with 17 bases between the two germline ends. CDR3 size: 15 residues. For the CDR3, the DNA is TGTGCCAGTAGTGAGGTGGGCCTACTGACTTCACCCCTCCACTTT. Residues: CASSEVGLLTSPLHF.

This chain joins TRBV28 and TRBJ1-4; D is uncertain. From germline, CDR1 is MDHEN and CDR2 SYDVKM. The CDR3 contains 14 residues. Deletions cut 6 bases from V and 3 bases from J, with 11 bases between. CDR3 coding DNA: TGTGCCAGCAGCCAAGGACCTTCTAATGAAAAACTGTTTTTT. Its translation is CASSQGPSNEKLFF.

The chain links TRBV2 to TRBJ1-2, with a possible D match to TRBD1 (6 bases). The CDR3 loop spans 16 amino acids. Germline CDR1 SNHLY, CDR2 FYNNEI. V dropped 6 bases and J dropped 2 bases, with 19 bases sitting between them. In DNA, the CDR3 is TGTGCCAGCAGCCAAGAGGGCAGGGGATCGAACTATGGCTACACCTTC. It encodes CASSQEGRGSNYGYTF.

This clonotype has only a few counts. This sequence joins TRBV20-1 and TRBJ1-2; D unresolved. Trimming left V 0 bases short and J 8 bases short, with 10 bases between. The CDR3 length is 12 residues. Germline V gene lookup returns CDR1 DFQATT and CDR2 SNEGSKA (reference sequence). In DNA, the CDR3 is TGCAGTGCTAGAGAGGCCAGGCTCGGCTACACCTTC. It codes for CSAREARLGYTF.

The sample holds a few counts of this clonotype. The rearrangement uses TRBV3-1 and TRBJ2-5, with unresolved D. Germline assignment: CDR1 LGHDT and CDR2 YNNKEL (reference sequence). Trimming took 3 bases from V and 3 from J, leaving 5 bases between them. There are 12 residues in the CDR3. CDR3 sequence (DNA): TGTGCCAGCAGCCAGGAAAAAGAGACCCAGTACTTC. Its protein product is CASSQEKETQYF.

This clonotype was detected a few times. The chain is built from TRBV3-1 and TRBJ2-7, with TRBD2 matching 8 bases. Germline values: CDR1 LGHDT, CDR2 YNNKEL (reference sequence). The CDR3 contains 18 residues. The trim removed 0 bases at V and 3 bases at J, leaving 13 bases unmatched. The CDR3, as DNA: TGTGCCAGCAGCCAAGATCATCTCGGAGTAGCGGGATACTACGAGCAGTACTTC. Translation: CASSQDHLGVAGYYEQYF.

The chain recombines TRBV2 with TRBJ2-2; the D call may be TRBD1 or TRBD2 (5 bases each). The V gene's germline CDR1 is SNHLY and CDR2 FYNNEI. Trimming took off 5 bases at V and 1 base at J, with 17 bases between the two ends. CDR3 length equals 17 residues. Here the CDR3 DNA reads TGTGCCAGCAGTCCCGAGGGGACGGTTCTGAACACCGGGGAGCTGTTTTTT. Amino acids: CASSPEGTVLNTGELFF. Drawing the rest from reference TRBV2 and TRBJ2-2, the complete variable domain is EPEVTQTPSHQVTQMGQEVILRCVPISNHLYFYWYRQILGQKVEFLVSFYNNEISEKSEIFDDQFSVERPDGSNFTLKIRSTKLEDSAMYFCASSPEGTVLNTGELFFGEGSRLTVL.

This chain uses TRBV10-3 with TRBJ1-5, with TRBD1 matching 9 bases. The trim removed 3 bases at V and 7 bases at J, leaving 7 bases unmatched. CDR1 ENHRY and CDR2 SYGVKD come from the germline V gene. The CDR3 loop spans 15 amino acids. The chain's CDR3 is CAISDGTGPHQPQHF. The DNA for the CDR3 is TGTGCCATCAGTGATGGGACAGGGCCGCACCAGCCCCAGCATTTT.

This chain connects TRBV29-1 to TRBJ1-1; D is unresolved. Trimming took 3 bases from V and 3 from J, leaving 20 bases between them. This CDR3 region has 16 residues. CDR1 SQVTM and CDR2 ANQGSEA come from the germline V gene. The CDR3 DNA sequence: TGCAGCGTTGATCCTCCCCAGGACGATTGGGACACTGAAGCTTTCTTT. This translates into CSVDPPQDDWDTEAFF.